The T cell receptor beta chain under discussion was sequenced for a study of beta chain features in type 1 diabetes. Study information: Comparable age, gender and cell yields were observed in patients relative to healthy donors.

A word on this clone: Its antigen is unidentified.

Germline V gives CDR1 SGHRS, CDR2 YFSETQ. The CDR3 runs 15 residues. The trim removed 1 base at V and 4 bases at J, leaving 1 base unmatched. The collection from each donor was one heparinised blood draw averaging roughly 100 mL. Each sorted population was over 98% pure. Every isolated RNA sample was fully reverse transcribed, so sequencing captured expressed TCRB transcripts. Using immunoSEQ multiplex PCR, the repertoire was profiled, and TCRdb retains in-frame clones only, with some absent. There are 200,000 to 250,000 clones in the sample; over 11% occur only once, and approximately 0.018% lies in the top ten. Broader study findings: When cDNA is sequenced, cells with high TCR expression could be over-represented. A moderate, significant TCRB CDR3 shortening appeared in type 1 diabetes across four CD4+ subsets.

This TCR came from a young man with type 1 diabetes. V usage is TRBV5-1 and J usage is TRBJ1-4; 10 nucleotides line up with TRBD1. The source material was naive CD4+ T cells from blood. CDR3 sequence reads: CASSLRTGGNEKLFF. The CDR3 DNA is TGCGCCAGCAGCTTGAGGACAGGGGGTAATGAAAAACTGTTTTTT.